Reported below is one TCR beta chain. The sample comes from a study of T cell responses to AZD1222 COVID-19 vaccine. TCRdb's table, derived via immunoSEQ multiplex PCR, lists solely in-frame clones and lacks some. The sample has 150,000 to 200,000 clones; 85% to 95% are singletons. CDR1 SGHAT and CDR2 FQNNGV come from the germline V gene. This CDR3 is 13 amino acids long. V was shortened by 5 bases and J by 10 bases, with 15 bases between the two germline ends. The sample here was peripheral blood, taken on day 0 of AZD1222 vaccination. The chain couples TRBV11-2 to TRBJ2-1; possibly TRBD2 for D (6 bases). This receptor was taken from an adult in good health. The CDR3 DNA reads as TGTGCCAGCAGCCCTCCAGCGGGTCAGGAGCAGTTCTTC. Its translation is CASSPPAGQEQFF.